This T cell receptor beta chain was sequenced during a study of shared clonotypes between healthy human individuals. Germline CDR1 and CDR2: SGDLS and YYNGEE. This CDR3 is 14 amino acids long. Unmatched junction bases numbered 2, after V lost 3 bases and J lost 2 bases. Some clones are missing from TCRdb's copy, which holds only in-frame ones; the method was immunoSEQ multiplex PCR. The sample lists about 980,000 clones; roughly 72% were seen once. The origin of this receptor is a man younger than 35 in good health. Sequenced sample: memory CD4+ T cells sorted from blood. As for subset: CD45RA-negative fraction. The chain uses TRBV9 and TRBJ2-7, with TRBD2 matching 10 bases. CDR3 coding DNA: TGTGCCAGCAGCGCCGGGACTAGCGCCTACGAGCAGTACTTC. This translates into CASSAGTSAYEQYF. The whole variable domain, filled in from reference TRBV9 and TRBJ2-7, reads DSGVTQTPKHLITATGQRVTLRCSPRSGDLSVYWYQQSLDQGLQFLIQYYNGEERAKGNILERFSAQQFPDLHSELNLSSLELGDSALYFCASSAGTSAYEQYFGPGTRLTVT.